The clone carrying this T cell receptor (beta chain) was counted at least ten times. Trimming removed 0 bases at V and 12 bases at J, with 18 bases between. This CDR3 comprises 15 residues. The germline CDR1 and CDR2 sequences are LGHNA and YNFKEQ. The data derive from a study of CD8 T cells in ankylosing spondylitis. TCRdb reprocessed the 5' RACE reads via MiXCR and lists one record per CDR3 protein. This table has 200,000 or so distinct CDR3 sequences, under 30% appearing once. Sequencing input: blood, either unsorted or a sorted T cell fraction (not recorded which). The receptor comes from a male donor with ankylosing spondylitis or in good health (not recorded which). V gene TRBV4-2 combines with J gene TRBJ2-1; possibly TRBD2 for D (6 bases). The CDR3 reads CASSQESGQRLRQFF. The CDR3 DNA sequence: TGTGCCAGCAGCCAAGAGAGCGGGCAGCGCCTTAGGCAGTTCTTC.